This T cell receptor (beta chain) was identified during a study of T cell responses to AZD1222 COVID-19 vaccine. Study-level results: Spike-specific TCR breadth and depth grew following two AZD1222 doses. It should be noted that donors were predominantly white British and more often female, and clonal diversity was possibly underestimated. Among vaccine-associated CD4 TCRs, coverage spanned spike, with dominance at 160-218 and 743-854.

The protocol was immunoSEQ multiplex PCR, while the TCRdb copy is restricted to in-frame clones and leaves out a portion. The repertoire holds some 130,000 clones, with approximately 84% as singletons. About this clone itself: Its antigen is unidentified.

The V end was cut by 3 bases, the J end by 2 bases, with 11 bases between. The CDR3 is 14 residues long. Germline V CDR1 and CDR2: GTSNPN, SVGIG (reference sequence). The sample consisted of peripheral blood, taken on day 0 of AZD1222 vaccination. The clonotype originates from an adult in good health. This rearrangement joins TRBV30 to TRBJ1-3; D unresolved. The CDR3 reads CAWSLRHTGNTIYF. The CDR3, as DNA: TGTGCCTGGAGCCTCCGACATACTGGAAACACCATATATTTT.